This T cell receptor beta chain was documented in a study of CD8 T cells in Susac syndrome. The authors reverse transcribed roughly 0.45 to 1 ug RNA with random hexamers. An immunoSEQ multiplex PCR generated amplified TCR beta CDR3 products spanning 54 Vbeta and 13 Jbeta. TCRdb re-called the immunoSEQ multiplex PCR reads with MiXCR, one entry per CDR3 protein. The table has approximately 160,000 distinct CDR3 sequences, around 93% seen once. The TEMRA cells underwent FACS enrichment, while the CD8+ and CD4+ T cells underwent negative isolation. V lost 2 bases and J lost 5; bases outside the gene matches: 4. The CDR3 is 15 residues long. Germline lookup yields CDR1 MGHRA and CDR2 YSYEKL.

The sequence came from a human donor with multiple sclerosis. The sample taken for sequencing was CD4+ T cells from PBMCs. The chain employs TRBV4-1 and TRBJ2-7, with 12 bases matching TRBD2. DNA of the CDR3: TGCGCCAGCAGCCAACTAGCGGGAGGGCCAGACGAGCAGTACTTC. This codes for CASSQLAGGPDEQYF.